A selection of T cell receptor beta chains follows, all from one sample in a study of T cell repertoires and Cas9 in healthy adults. The method was immunoSEQ multiplex PCR; TCRdb's version includes in-frame clones alone and lacks a portion of them. This sample yields 20,000 to 25,000 clones, of which approximately 90% are seen a single time; about 0.9% belongs to the top ten. Sequencing was carried out using CD4+ effector T cells (CD127+, CD25-, CD137-, CD154-) from PBMCs; culture status not recorded. The receptors here all came from a human donor in good health. Each CDR3 is given with its conserved first and last residue. The order of the fields is D gene, J gene, clone size, V gene, CDR3 DNA, CDR3 protein. The D gene is left open where the match is weak. Only part of the rows carry a size: once, few, many, or a class if the clone is expanded.

D: NA
J: TRBJ1-1
size: NA
V: TRBV28
DNA: TGTGCCAGCAGTTTATGGGGGGGCGGGAGGATGAACACTGAAGCTTTCTTT
CDR3: CASSLWGGGRMNTEAFF

D: NA
J: TRBJ1-5
size: NA
V: TRBV2
DNA: TGTGCCAGCAGTGAAGTCAGGGTTAGCAATCAGCCCCAGCATTTT
CDR3: CASSEVRVSNQPQHF

D: TRBD2
J: TRBJ2-3
size: NA
V: TRBV27
DNA: TGTGCCAGCAGTCCCCTGGAACGGGAGGGCCGCACAGATACGCAGTATTTT
CDR3: CASSPLEREGRTDTQYF

D: NA
J: TRBJ2-5
size: few
V: TRBV28
DNA: TGTGCCATCGTCGTCGAGGTCGAAGAGACCCAGTACTTC
CDR3: CAIVVEVEETQYF

D: NA
J: TRBJ1-1
size: NA
V: TRBV5-8
DNA: TGTGCCAGCAGTCTGCCCGGGGCAGCTAACACTGAAGCTTTCTTT
CDR3: CASSLPGAANTEAFF

D: TRBD2
J: TRBJ2-5
size: NA
V: TRBV7-2
DNA: TGTGCCAGCAGCCGACTAGCGGGAGAGCAAAGGACCCAGTACTTC
CDR3: CASSRLAGEQRTQYF

D: NA
J: TRBJ2-5
size: NA
V: TRBV11-2
DNA: TGTGCCAGCAGCTTAGATCGGGTGCAGGGCTGGGAGACCCAGTACTTC
CDR3: CASSLDRVQGWETQYF

D: TRBD2
J: TRBJ2-5
size: NA
V: TRBV6-5
DNA: TGTGCCAGCAGGTCCGTTGCCGGGAGGGAGCAGTACTTC
CDR3: CASRSVAGREQYF

D: NA
J: TRBJ2-7
size: NA
V: TRBV7-2
DNA: TGTGCCAGCACCGAGACCCCCCCCCAAGTACACGAGCAGTACTTC
CDR3: CASTETPPQVHEQYF

D: TRBD1
J: TRBJ1-3
size: NA
V: TRBV29-1
DNA: TGCAGCGCCAGACAGGGGATTTCAGGAAACACCATATATTTT
CDR3: CSARQGISGNTIYF

D: NA
J: TRBJ2-1
size: NA
V: TRBV7-2
DNA: TGTGCCAGCAGCTTAGTAGTGCGCAATGAGCAGTTCTTC
CDR3: CASSLVVRNEQFF

D: NA
J: TRBJ1-5
size: NA
V: TRBV29-1
DNA: TGCAGCGGGAGCTTAGGGGGGAACCAGCCCCAGCATTTT
CDR3: CSGSLGGNQPQHF

D: TRBD1
J: TRBJ2-3
size: NA
V: TRBV11-3
DNA: TGTGCCAGCAGCTTGGTCGGACAGGGTGGCACAGATACGCAGTATTTT
CDR3: CASSLVGQGGTDTQYF

D: NA
J: TRBJ1-5
size: NA
V: TRBV4-1
DNA: TGCGCCAGCAGCCAAGACCCCAATCAGCCCCAGCATTTT
CDR3: CASSQDPNQPQHF

D: TRBD1
J: TRBJ1-2
size: once
V: TRBV27
DNA: TGTGCCAGCAGACGAGAAACAGGGGTGGGCTATGGCTACACCTTC
CDR3: CASRRETGVGYGYTF

D: TRBD1
J: TRBJ2-3
size: once
V: TRBV7-7
DNA: TGTGCCAGCAGCCCTCAGGGGGCCGGAGATACGCAGTATTTT
CDR3: CASSPQGAGDTQYF

D: NA
J: TRBJ1-1
size: NA
V: TRBV6-6
DNA: TGCGCCAGCAGTTACCCGGAGGGAGCAGCTTTCTTT
CDR3: CASSYPEGAAFF

D: TRBD1
J: TRBJ2-7
size: NA
V: TRBV5-4
DNA: TGTGCCAGCAGCCTCTCAGGGGGCGGGCAGTACTTC
CDR3: CASSLSGGGQYF

D: NA
J: TRBJ2-7
size: NA
V: TRBV2
DNA: TGTGCCAGCAGTGATGAGCGACCCTCCTACGAGCAGTACTTC
CDR3: CASSDERPSYEQYF

D: NA
J: TRBJ1-1
size: few
V: TRBV6-4
DNA: TGTGCCAGCAGTGTTAATGTGAACACTGAAGCTTTCTTT
CDR3: CASSVNVNTEAFF

D: TRBD1
J: TRBJ1-6
size: NA
V: TRBV4-3
DNA: TGCGCCAGCAGCCAGGGACAGGGGGCGTATTCACCCCTCCACTTT
CDR3: CASSQGQGAYSPLHF

D: NA
J: TRBJ2-3
size: NA
V: TRBV10-3
DNA: TGTGCCATCAGCCCCGGCCCCGGGGACACAGATACGCAGTATTTT
CDR3: CAISPGPGDTDTQYF

D: NA
J: TRBJ2-2
size: NA
V: TRBV6-5
DNA: TGTGCCAGCAGTTACACCACCGGGGAGCTGTTTTTT
CDR3: CASSYTTGELFF

D: TRBD1
J: TRBJ1-4
size: NA
V: TRBV28
DNA: TGTGCCAGCAGTTTTGTGGACAGGCTCGCAACTAATGAAAAACTGTTTTTT
CDR3: CASSFVDRLATNEKLFF

D: NA
J: TRBJ1-1
size: NA
V: TRBV30
DNA: TGTGCCTGGAGCGGCCTGGTCATGAACACTGAAGCTTTCTTT
CDR3: CAWSGLVMNTEAFF

D: TRBD2
J: TRBJ2-1
size: NA
V: TRBV5-1
DNA: TGCGCCAGCAGCTTGGGCGGGGGAACCTCCTACAATGAGCAGTTCTTC
CDR3: CASSLGGGTSYNEQFF

D: NA
J: TRBJ2-7
size: NA
V: TRBV14
DNA: TGTGCCAGCAGCCAAGCCGCCCTAGGCGGTTACGAGCAGTACTTC
CDR3: CASSQAALGGYEQYF

D: NA
J: TRBJ1-2
size: few
V: TRBV6-6
DNA: TGTGCCAGCAAAACCAGCGGCTATGGCTACACCTTC
CDR3: CASKTSGYGYTF

D: NA
J: TRBJ2-2
size: few
V: TRBV18
DNA: TGTGCCAGCTCACCAGTAACGAACACCGGGGAGCTGTTTTTT
CDR3: CASSPVTNTGELFF

D: NA
J: TRBJ2-1
size: few
V: TRBV5-1
DNA: TGCGCCAGCAGCAGTGTAGTCAGCGATGAGCAGTTCTTC
CDR3: CASSSVVSDEQFF

D: TRBD1
J: TRBJ1-5
size: NA
V: TRBV12-5
DNA: TGTGCTAGTGGTTGGGGACAGGTCAATCAGCCCCAGCATTTT
CDR3: CASGWGQVNQPQHF

D: TRBD1
J: TRBJ2-2
size: NA
V: TRBV18
DNA: TGTGCCAGCTCACCTCAGGGGGCGAGGAACACCGGGGAGCTGTTTTTT
CDR3: CASSPQGARNTGELFF

D: NA
J: TRBJ2-2
size: NA
V: TRBV21-1
DNA: TGTGCCAGCAGCAAATCGGTAAGAACGATTTACACCGGGGAGCTGTTTTTT
CDR3: CASSKSVRTIYTGELFF

D: NA
J: TRBJ2-1
size: NA
V: TRBV29-1
DNA: TGCAGCGTTGACGACGTCTATGAGCAGTTCTTC
CDR3: CSVDDVYEQFF

D: NA
J: TRBJ2-3
size: once
V: TRBV4-1
DNA: TGCGCCAGCAGCCAAGATATGGCGGCCACAGATACGCAGTATTTT
CDR3: CASSQDMAATDTQYF

D: TRBD2
J: TRBJ2-1
size: NA
V: TRBV4-1
DNA: TGCGCCAGCAGCCGGAATACGGGGACTAGCCGTACGGCTGAGCAGTTCTTC
CDR3: CASSRNTGTSRTAEQFF

D: NA
J: TRBJ1-1
size: NA
V: TRBV7-2
DNA: TGTGCCAGCAGCTTAGAGAGGGGCCTGAGGAACACTGAAGCTTTCTTT
CDR3: CASSLERGLRNTEAFF

D: NA
J: TRBJ2-1
size: NA
V: TRBV25-1
DNA: TGTGCCAGCAGACAGTGGGATGAGCAGTTCTTC
CDR3: CASRQWDEQFF

D: NA
J: TRBJ1-1
size: NA
V: TRBV5-6
DNA: TGTGCCAGCAGCAACCGAGGGGGGTCCCGCACTGAAGCTTTCTTT
CDR3: CASSNRGGSRTEAFF

D: TRBD1
J: TRBJ1-6
size: NA
V: TRBV5-8
DNA: TGTGCCAGCAGCTTGAGGGGACAGGGAAGGACACCCCTCCACTTT
CDR3: CASSLRGQGRTPLHF

D: TRBD2
J: TRBJ2-1
size: few
V: TRBV15
DNA: TGTGCCACCAGCAGAGATCGCAGCCTAGCGGGGCGGGCGGCATTCAGTGAGCAGTTCTTC
CDR3: CATSRDRSLAGRAAFSEQFF

D: NA
J: TRBJ1-6
size: NA
V: TRBV18
DNA: TGTGCCAGCTCTAACCGAGAGACGAATTCACCCCTCCACTTT
CDR3: CASSNRETNSPLHF

D: TRBD2
J: TRBJ2-1
size: NA
V: TRBV9
DNA: TGTGCCAGCAGCCTAGTGGGGGGGAGCGAGCAGTTCTTC
CDR3: CASSLVGGSEQFF

D: TRBD1
J: TRBJ1-3
size: NA
V: TRBV5-1
DNA: TGCGCCAGCAGCTTGTATCGTCAGGGGGCGTCCGGAAACACCATATATTTT
CDR3: CASSLYRQGASGNTIYF

D: TRBD2
J: TRBJ2-3
size: once
V: TRBV19
DNA: TGTGCCAGTAGTATAGTTACGGGAGGAGGGGATACGCAGTATTTT
CDR3: CASSIVTGGGDTQYF

D: NA
J: TRBJ1-1
size: NA
V: TRBV11-2
DNA: TGTGCCAGCAGCTGGACAGAGGACACTGAAGCTTTCTTT
CDR3: CASSWTEDTEAFF

D: NA
J: TRBJ1-2
size: once
V: TRBV7-2
DNA: TGTGCCAGCAGCTTAAGCGCAGGGCAGGTGGGCTACACCTTC
CDR3: CASSLSAGQVGYTF

D: TRBD1
J: TRBJ1-5
size: NA
V: TRBV11-2
DNA: TGTGCCAGCAGCGACAGGGGAAGCAATCAGCCCCAGCATTTT
CDR3: CASSDRGSNQPQHF

D: NA
J: TRBJ2-3
size: once
V: TRBV4-3
DNA: TGCGCCAGCAGCCAAGACTGGCAGGCTAGCAGCGTCCCAGATACGCAGTATTTT
CDR3: CASSQDWQASSVPDTQYF

D: TRBD2
J: TRBJ2-1
size: NA
V: TRBV7-6
DNA: TGTGCCAGCAGCAAAACTAGCGGGGGGGCCGCGGGGGAGCAGTTCTTC
CDR3: CASSKTSGGAAGEQFF

D: NA
J: TRBJ2-3
size: NA
V: TRBV5-1
DNA: TGCGCCAGCAGCTTGGCGGACAGCACAGATACGCAGTATTTT
CDR3: CASSLADSTDTQYF

D: NA
J: TRBJ2-7
size: NA
V: TRBV14
DNA: TGTGCCAGCAGCCAAGTCGTCCCCCGGGGGAGCTACGAGCAGTACTTC
CDR3: CASSQVVPRGSYEQYF

D: NA
J: TRBJ2-3
size: NA
V: TRBV7-8
DNA: TGTGCCAGCAGCCCAACACGGACAGATACGCAGTATTTT
CDR3: CASSPTRTDTQYF

D: TRBD2
J: TRBJ2-3
size: NA
V: TRBV11-3
DNA: TGTGCCAGCAGCTTAGTTTTTGGGGAGGGAACATTCACAGATACGCAGTATTTT
CDR3: CASSLVFGEGTFTDTQYF

D: NA
J: TRBJ1-3
size: NA
V: TRBV28
DNA: TGTGCCACCAGAGGGTGGCAAGGAAACACCATATATTTT
CDR3: CATRGWQGNTIYF

D: NA
J: TRBJ1-5
size: once
V: TRBV5-1
DNA: TGCGCCAGCAGCCCAGGGCCCCAGCAGCCCCAGCATTTT
CDR3: CASSPGPQQPQHF

D: NA
J: TRBJ1-1
size: NA
V: TRBV29-1
DNA: TGCAGCGTTGAGGGCAGAATGAACACTGAAGCTTTCTTT
CDR3: CSVEGRMNTEAFF

D: NA
J: TRBJ2-1
size: NA
V: TRBV11-2
DNA: TGTGCCAGCAGCCGGGGGGCTCGGGACTCCCACTTCTTC
CDR3: CASSRGARDSHFF

D: NA
J: TRBJ2-3
size: NA
V: TRBV7-6
DNA: TGTGCCAGCAGCTTATGGGGAGATACGCAGTATTTT
CDR3: CASSLWGDTQYF